This T cell receptor (beta chain) is from a study of response to subunit inactivated influenza vaccine. Study-level points and caveats: Authors proposed each seasonal influenza vaccination draws in few new T cells.

TCRdb recomputed calls from the RT-PCR reads with MiXCR, one row per CDR3 protein. The table records some 800,000 distinct CDR3 sequences, 21% of them present only once. This clonotype was detected only a few times. Its target is not known. There are 14 residues in the CDR3. The germline gives CDR1 LGHNA, CDR2 YNFKEQ. Trimming took 0 bases from V and 4 from J, leaving 9 bases between them. The receptor's source is a man aged 45-65 years who received an inactivated influenza vaccine. Sample: PBMCs from blood, taken roughly 5 days after vaccination. This rearrangement joins TRBV4-2 to TRBJ2-5; D possibly corresponds to TRBD1 (6 bases). CDR3 loop: CASSQETGRETQYF. CDR3 coding DNA: TGTGCCAGCAGCCAAGAAACAGGGAGAGAGACCCAGTACTTC.